This is a list of T cell receptor beta chains from one sample in a study of blood T cells in healthy people across ages. TCRdb reprocessed the 5' RACE reads via MiXCR and lists one record per CDR3 protein. Of about 680,000 distinct CDR3 sequences listed, approximately 50% are singletons. The source material was blood. These receptors originate from a woman aged 60 to 75 in good health. CDR3s include the opening cysteine and the closing phenylalanine or tryptophan. The D gene is left open where the match is weak. The listing skips clone size in some rows; elsewhere it reads once, few, many or a size class.

CDR3nt: TGTGCCAGCAGCAGAGTAGGTGGGGTAGAGATCCAGTACTTC
CDR3aa: CASSRVGGVEIQYF
abundance: .
v_gene: TRBV7-9
d_gene: .
j_gene: TRBJ2-5

CDR3nt: TGTGCCAGCAGAGAGAGAGGACGAGCCTATGGCTACACCTTC
CDR3aa: CASRERGRAYGYTF
abundance: few
v_gene: TRBV2
d_gene: .
j_gene: TRBJ1-2

CDR3nt: TGTGCCAGCGGACAGGTAGGCCAAAAGGGGACCGGTGTCGAGCAGTACTTC
CDR3aa: CASGQVGQKGTGVEQYF
abundance: few
v_gene: TRBV7-9
d_gene: TRBD1
j_gene: TRBJ2-7

CDR3nt: TGTGCCAGCAGCCCAGCCGGGACAGGGAACGAGCAGTACTTC
CDR3aa: CASSPAGTGNEQYF
abundance: .
v_gene: TRBV9
d_gene: TRBD1
j_gene: TRBJ2-7

CDR3nt: TGTGCCAGCAGCCAACTCCCCGTGGCTTCACCCCTCCACTTT
CDR3aa: CASSQLPVASPLHF
abundance: .
v_gene: TRBV16
d_gene: .
j_gene: TRBJ1-6

CDR3nt: TGTGCCAGCAGCTTAGAGTTCTCCTACGAGCAGTACTTC
CDR3aa: CASSLEFSYEQYF
abundance: .
v_gene: TRBV7-2
d_gene: .
j_gene: TRBJ2-7

CDR3nt: TGTGCCAGCAGTGAAGGTGGGACGGCGCAAAATTCACCCCTCCACTTT
CDR3aa: CASSEGGTAQNSPLHF
abundance: .
v_gene: TRBV2
d_gene: .
j_gene: TRBJ1-6

CDR3nt: TGTGCCAGCAGCCCAAAAACTAGCGGGAGGGCCGGCGGGGAGCTGTTTTTT
CDR3aa: CASSPKTSGRAGGELFF
abundance: .
v_gene: TRBV7-2
d_gene: TRBD2
j_gene: TRBJ2-2

CDR3nt: TGTGCCAGCAGCTCACTCGGTCCCGATACGCAGTATTTT
CDR3aa: CASSSLGPDTQYF
abundance: .
v_gene: TRBV5-4
d_gene: .
j_gene: TRBJ2-3

CDR3nt: TGCAGTGCTAGAGACCAGGGTGTGTATACGCAGTATTTT
CDR3aa: CSARDQGVYTQYF
abundance: .
v_gene: TRBV20-1
d_gene: .
j_gene: TRBJ2-3

CDR3nt: TGTGCCACCAGTGATCCCGGGACAGAGGGACTCTATGGCTACACCTTC
CDR3aa: CATSDPGTEGLYGYTF
abundance: .
v_gene: TRBV24-1
d_gene: TRBD1
j_gene: TRBJ1-2

CDR3nt: TGTGCCAGCAGTTACTCCGGACTAGCGGAAAAGAGCTCCTACGAGCAGTACTTC
CDR3aa: CASSYSGLAEKSSYEQYF
abundance: few
v_gene: TRBV6-2/TRBV6-3
d_gene: TRBD2
j_gene: TRBJ2-7

CDR3nt: TGTGCCAGCCAGATTTCGTCGGGTGAGACCCAGTACTTC
CDR3aa: CASQISSGETQYF
abundance: few
v_gene: TRBV6-2/TRBV6-3
d_gene: .
j_gene: TRBJ2-5

CDR3nt: TGTGCCAGCAGCTTATCTGGCGGAAAAACTAGCACAGATACGCAGTATTTT
CDR3aa: CASSLSGGKTSTDTQYF
abundance: .
v_gene: TRBV7-2
d_gene: .
j_gene: TRBJ2-3

CDR3nt: TGCGCCAGCAACTTTTTACGGGACGCCGGTGAGCAGTACTTC
CDR3aa: CASNFLRDAGEQYF
abundance: .
v_gene: TRBV5-1
d_gene: .
j_gene: TRBJ2-7

CDR3nt: TGTGCCAGCAGCCAACCTTCGGGGGCTTACCAGCAGTACTTC
CDR3aa: CASSQPSGAYQQYF
abundance: many
v_gene: TRBV4-2
d_gene: .
j_gene: TRBJ2-7

CDR3nt: TGTGCCAGCAGTTTATACGGGGAGGCGGGCTACACCTTC
CDR3aa: CASSLYGEAGYTF
abundance: few
v_gene: TRBV28
d_gene: .
j_gene: TRBJ1-2

CDR3nt: TGTGCCACTCTGTCTAGTTTCCAAAGGATGGAGACCCAGTACTTC
CDR3aa: CATLSSFQRMETQYF
abundance: few
v_gene: TRBV6-6
d_gene: .
j_gene: TRBJ2-5

CDR3nt: TGCGCCAGCAGCTTGATTTTTGGGGTTGCGACCTACGAGCAGTACTTC
CDR3aa: CASSLIFGVATYEQYF
abundance: few
v_gene: TRBV5-1
d_gene: .
j_gene: TRBJ2-7

CDR3nt: TGCAGTGGAAGGGCTAATCTACAAGAGACCCAGTACTTC
CDR3aa: CSGRANLQETQYF
abundance: .
v_gene: TRBV20-1
d_gene: .
j_gene: TRBJ2-5

CDR3nt: TGTGCCAGCAGAACGGACAGCCTCGAGCAGTACTTC
CDR3aa: CASRTDSLEQYF
abundance: .
v_gene: TRBV6-2/TRBV6-3
d_gene: .
j_gene: TRBJ2-7

CDR3nt: TGTGCCAGCAGCTATACACGGAACACTGAAGCTTTCTTT
CDR3aa: CASSYTRNTEAFF
abundance: .
v_gene: TRBV7-9
d_gene: .
j_gene: TRBJ1-1

CDR3nt: TGTGCCAGCAGCTCCCGGGACGGCTACAATGAGCAGTTCTTC
CDR3aa: CASSSRDGYNEQFF
abundance: .
v_gene: TRBV7-9
d_gene: .
j_gene: TRBJ2-1

CDR3nt: TGTGCCAGCAGCTCCGTAGGGTACGAGCAGTACTTC
CDR3aa: CASSSVGYEQYF
abundance: few
v_gene: TRBV7-2
d_gene: .
j_gene: TRBJ2-7

CDR3nt: TGCAGTGCACCGGGACTAGCGGGCCTCTACGAGCAGTACTTC
CDR3aa: CSAPGLAGLYEQYF
abundance: .
v_gene: TRBV20-1
d_gene: TRBD2
j_gene: TRBJ2-7

CDR3nt: TGCAGTGCCCAACCTCGACAGGGCTATGGCTACACCTTC
CDR3aa: CSAQPRQGYGYTF
abundance: .
v_gene: TRBV20-1
d_gene: TRBD1
j_gene: TRBJ1-2

CDR3nt: TGCGCCAGCAGCCGGGACAGGGGGGCTGAAGCTTTCTTT
CDR3aa: CASSRDRGAEAFF
abundance: .
v_gene: TRBV5-1
d_gene: TRBD1
j_gene: TRBJ1-1

CDR3nt: TGTGCCAGCAGCCAACGACAGGGCGGCACAGATACGCAGTTCTTC
CDR3aa: CASSQRQGGTDTQFF
abundance: .
v_gene: TRBV7-2
d_gene: TRBD1
j_gene: TRBJ2-1

CDR3nt: TGTGCCAGCAGTGAGGGGAGATATGGCTACACCTTC
CDR3aa: CASSEGRYGYTF
abundance: few
v_gene: TRBV12-3/TRBV12-4
d_gene: .
j_gene: TRBJ1-2

CDR3nt: TGTGCCAGCAACCCCCAGGGGCCTTACAATGAGCAGTTCTTC
CDR3aa: CASNPQGPYNEQFF
abundance: .
v_gene: TRBV7-2
d_gene: .
j_gene: TRBJ2-1

CDR3nt: TGTGCCAGCATGAGGGTTTCCTATAATTCACCCCTCCACTTT
CDR3aa: CASMRVSYNSPLHF
abundance: .
v_gene: TRBV27
d_gene: .
j_gene: TRBJ1-6

CDR3nt: TGTGCCTGGAAGGGGGCAGGAGGTGGCGAGCAGTACTTC
CDR3aa: CAWKGAGGGEQYF
abundance: .
v_gene: TRBV30
d_gene: TRBD1
j_gene: TRBJ2-7

CDR3nt: TGCAGCGTGTACTGGACTAGCGGGAGAAACTACAATGAGCAGTTCTTC
CDR3aa: CSVYWTSGRNYNEQFF
abundance: .
v_gene: TRBV29-1
d_gene: TRBD2
j_gene: TRBJ2-1

CDR3nt: TGCAGTGCCCCGCGGACAGGGAGCGGGAGAAGCACAGATACGCAGTATTTT
CDR3aa: CSAPRTGSGRSTDTQYF
abundance: .
v_gene: TRBV20-1
d_gene: .
j_gene: TRBJ2-3

CDR3nt: TGTGCCAGCAGCCAAGAAGACAGGGGCGAAAAACTGTTTTTT
CDR3aa: CASSQEDRGEKLFF
abundance: many
v_gene: TRBV4-2
d_gene: TRBD1
j_gene: TRBJ1-4

CDR3nt: TGTGCCAGCAGCTTCGCGGGAGGGGAAGATACGCAGTATTTT
CDR3aa: CASSFAGGEDTQYF
abundance: few
v_gene: TRBV7-2
d_gene: TRBD2
j_gene: TRBJ2-3

CDR3nt: TGTGCCAGCAGTTTACGGGCAGGGAGGTACGAGCAGTACTTC
CDR3aa: CASSLRAGRYEQYF
abundance: .
v_gene: TRBV28
d_gene: .
j_gene: TRBJ2-7

CDR3nt: TGTGCCAGCAGTTTAGGTTTGGTGGCTAGCGGGAGGAATGAGCAGTTCTTC
CDR3aa: CASSLGLVASGRNEQFF
abundance: .
v_gene: TRBV12-3/TRBV12-4
d_gene: TRBD2
j_gene: TRBJ2-1

CDR3nt: TGTGCCAGCAGTTTAAGGAAGGTGAGGCAGTTCTTC
CDR3aa: CASSLRKVRQFF
abundance: few
v_gene: TRBV6-2/TRBV6-3
d_gene: .
j_gene: TRBJ2-1

CDR3nt: TGCAGTGTACTCGGGAAGGGAGAGACCCAGTACTTC
CDR3aa: CSVLGKGETQYF
abundance: .
v_gene: TRBV20-1
d_gene: .
j_gene: TRBJ2-5

CDR3nt: TGCGCCAGCAGCTTGGGGCGGAACCAGGACAGGGGCTACTCCTACGAGCAGTACTTC
CDR3aa: CASSLGRNQDRGYSYEQYF
abundance: few
v_gene: TRBV5-1
d_gene: TRBD1
j_gene: TRBJ2-7

CDR3nt: TGTGCCAGCAAGCCGGGAGGGCCAGGCGATCAGTACTTC
CDR3aa: CASKPGGPGDQYF
abundance: .
v_gene: TRBV4-2
d_gene: TRBD2
j_gene: TRBJ2-5

CDR3nt: TGCGCCAGCAGCTTGGCCCGGGGTGACGAGCAGTACTTC
CDR3aa: CASSLARGDEQYF
abundance: .
v_gene: TRBV5-1
d_gene: .
j_gene: TRBJ2-7

CDR3nt: TGTGCCAGCAGGCCGTGGGGGGCGCAGGGACACTATGGCTACACCTTC
CDR3aa: CASRPWGAQGHYGYTF
abundance: .
v_gene: TRBV7-2
d_gene: .
j_gene: TRBJ1-2

CDR3nt: TGTGCCAGCAGCAGATTTCGAGCGGGAGGAGACGAGCAGTACTTC
CDR3aa: CASSRFRAGGDEQYF
abundance: few
v_gene: TRBV2
d_gene: TRBD2
j_gene: TRBJ2-7

CDR3nt: TGTGCCAGCAGCTTATTTCAAGGAGTTAATTCTCCGGGTGAACAGTTCTTC
CDR3aa: CASSLFQGVNSPGEQFF
abundance: .
v_gene: TRBV11-1
d_gene: .
j_gene: TRBJ2-1

CDR3nt: TGTGCCAGCAGCCGCAGACTAGCCGCCCAACCGTACGAGCAGTACTTC
CDR3aa: CASSRRLAAQPYEQYF
abundance: few
v_gene: TRBV7-2
d_gene: TRBD2
j_gene: TRBJ2-7

CDR3nt: TGCGCCAGCAGCCAACCCGGGAGTCCATCCTACGAGCAGTACTTC
CDR3aa: CASSQPGSPSYEQYF
abundance: .
v_gene: TRBV4-1
d_gene: .
j_gene: TRBJ2-7

CDR3nt: TGTGCCAGCAGCTCCACCGGGACAGTCATGTCAGAGACCCAGTACTTC
CDR3aa: CASSSTGTVMSETQYF
abundance: few
v_gene: TRBV28
d_gene: TRBD1
j_gene: TRBJ2-5

CDR3nt: TGTGCCAGCAGCTTAACCCTCGACCAGGGATTGGGCAATCAGCCCCAGCATTTT
CDR3aa: CASSLTLDQGLGNQPQHF
abundance: .
v_gene: TRBV7-3
d_gene: .
j_gene: TRBJ1-5